This TCR beta chain was documented in a study of blood T cells in healthy people across ages. The authors ran a second PCR of about 6 to 11 cycles using a sample-barcoded 5' primer and a J-beta primer mix. In TCRdb, the 5' RACE reads were re-called with MiXCR into one record per CDR3 protein. The sample includes 910,000 or so distinct CDR3 sequences, just over 50% of them seen just once. This clonotype was detected only once. The target antigen is unknown. Notes on the study in general: Per million T cells, TCR beta diversity dropped roughly linearly as age increased.

This receptor was taken from a woman aged 60-75 years in good health. Sample: blood.

CDR3 sequence reads: CASSLGDSNEQFF. CDR3 sequence (DNA): TGCGCCAGCAGCTTGGGGGACAGTAATGAGCAGTTCTTC. The chain recombines TRBV5-1 with TRBJ2-1; 7 bases are shared with TRBD1. Germline CDR1 SGHRS, CDR2 YFSETQ. CDR3 length equals 13 residues. V shed 0 bases, J shed 7 bases, and the junction held 1 base outside the gene matches.